The 18 T cell receptor beta chains below were found in one sample sequenced in a study of identical twins. Via MiXCR, TCRdb re-called the 5' RACE reads, giving one row per CDR3 protein. The sample consists of roughly 490,000 distinct CDR3 sequences, roughly an eighth of them appearing once. The same sample was also studied in work on yellow fever vaccine responses in identical twins.

The sequencing sample was made of CD4+ T cells sorted from blood. The receptors stem from a young woman in good health.

This clonotype showed up many times. The rearrangement joins TRBV7-9 to TRBJ2-1; D gene ambiguous. This CDR3 has 11 residues. Germline lookup yields CDR1 SEHNR and CDR2 FQNEAQ (reference sequence). The V end was cut by 3 bases, the J end by 7 bases, with 4 bases between. This chain's CDR3 is CASSFVNEQFF. CDR3 nucleotide sequence: TGTGCCAGCAGCTTCGTGAATGAGCAGTTCTTC.

CDR3 in amino acids: CSARPGTGGQETQYF. In DNA form, the CDR3 reads TGCAGTGCTAGACCGGGGACAGGGGGCCAAGAGACCCAGTACTTC. The genes are TRBV20-1 and TRBJ2-5; the match to TRBD1 covers 11 bases. Germline V CDR1 and CDR2: DFQATT, SNEGSKA (reference sequence). V shed 2 bases and J 1 base; nucleotides not matched to a gene: 3. The CDR3 is 15 residues long.

Ten or more counts support this clonotype. The J gene is TRBJ1-1, the V gene TRBV15; no clear D. The CDR3 length is 13 residues. CDR1 is LNHNV, CDR2 YYDKDF, per germline (reference sequence). V was pared by 4 bases and J by 4 bases, with 10 bases between. The CDR3: CATSIGRSTEAFF. Written as DNA, the CDR3 is TGTGCCACCAGCATCGGTAGGAGCACTGAAGCTTTCTTT.

In its sample, this clonotype was seen many times. This sequence joins TRBV12-3 or TRBV12-4 and TRBJ2-1, with a possible D match to TRBD2 (6 bases). V gave up 4 bases and J gave up 14 bases, with 18 bases separating them. The CDR3 spans 13 residues. The CDR3 DNA follows: TGTGCCAGCAGTTCTGAACGGGGTGCGGGGAAGTTCTTC. Translated: CASSSERGAGKFF.

This clonotype was observed many times. The chain joins TRBV28 to TRBJ2-5, with 7 bases that match TRBD1. This CDR3 comprises 14 residues. Germline V gives CDR1 MDHEN, CDR2 SYDVKM. The J segment lost 7 bases and the V segment lost 2 bases, leaving 7 bases of the junction unmatched. The CDR3 DNA sequence: TGTGCCAGCAGTTTAATAGGGGGCAAGGTGACCCAGTACTTC. This translates into CASSLIGGKVTQYF. The full variable domain, its missing parts supplied by reference TRBV28 and TRBJ2-5, is DVKVTQSSRYLVKRTGEKVFLECVQDMDHENMFWYRQDPGLGLRLIYFSYDVKMKEKGDIPEGYSVSREKKERFSLILESASTNQTSMYLCASSLIGGKVTQYFGPGTRLLVL.

The CDR3 DNA reads TGTGCCAGCAGTCAACAGGGGTCGGTCCGCACCGGGGAGCTGTTTTTT. Residues: CASSQQGSVRTGELFF. The chain recombines TRBV12-3 or TRBV12-4 with TRBJ2-2, with 7 bases that match TRBD1. The CDR3 runs 16 residues. The trim removed 5 bases at V and 4 bases at J, leaving 10 bases unmatched.

This clonotype has more than one count but fewer than ten. The chain couples TRBV5-1 to TRBJ2-3; 10 nucleotides align to TRBD1. CDR3 length: 13 residues. The ends lost 3 bases at V and 6 bases at J; junction bases unmatched: 1. Germline values: CDR1 SGHRS, CDR2 YFSETQ. The CDR3 loop reads CASSWTGGDTQYF. The CDR3 nucleotides are TGCGCCAGCAGCTGGACAGGGGGGGATACGCAGTATTTT.

This chain connects TRBV5-5 to TRBJ2-1, with 10 nucleotides matching TRBD1. The length of the CDR3 is 15 residues. The ends lost 4 bases at V and 6 bases at J; junction bases unmatched: 7. Germline loops: CDR1 SGHKS, CDR2 YYEKEE (reference sequence). This CDR3 is CASSPWDRGCNEQFF. The DNA of the CDR3 is TGTGCCAGCAGCCCTTGGGACAGGGGCTGCAATGAGCAGTTCTTC.

This clonotype was counted at least ten times. The CDR3 is CASSLASGAGELFF. The CDR3 nucleotides read TGCGCCAGCAGCCTGGCTTCCGGGGCCGGGGAGCTGTTTTTT. V usage is TRBV5-1 and J usage is TRBJ2-2, with D possibly being TRBD2 (5 bases). The CDR3 has 14 residues. Germline-derived CDR1 and CDR2 are SGHRS and YFSETQ. V shed 4 bases and J shed 6 bases, with 13 bases lying between them.

This clonotype was seen many times. The CDR3 bases are TGTGCCAGCAGTTTATCGGCCAGGGGAGGCTCTGGGGAGCTGTTTTTT. It encodes CASSLSARGGSGELFF. The J gene is TRBJ2-2, the V gene TRBV28; D possibly matches TRBD1 or TRBD2 (6 bases each). V dropped 1 base and J dropped 8 bases, with 17 bases sitting between them. This CDR3 spans 16 amino acids. Germline CDR1 MDHEN, CDR2 SYDVKM.

This clonotype was detected only a few times. The V gene is TRBV27, the J gene TRBJ2-7; 9 bases are a match to TRBD2. The junction had 12 bases not matched to a gene; V was cut back by 3 bases and J by 3 bases. Per germline, CDR1 MNHEY and CDR2 SMNVEV (reference sequence). The CDR3 contains 17 residues. CDR3 coding DNA: TGTGCCAGCAGTTTTAGACTAGCGGCAAGGGGATACTACGAGCAGTACTTC. Translation gives CASSFRLAARGYYEQYF.

In its sample, this clonotype was seen a few times. V usage is TRBV3-1 and J usage is TRBJ2-5; 7 bases agree with TRBD2. This CDR3 has 18 amino acids. Losses at the gene ends were 0 bases for V and 0 bases for J; bases not matched to a gene: 10. Germline V gene data show CDR1 as LGHDT and CDR2 as YNNKEL (reference sequence). CDR3 sequence: CASSQDKVVAGYQETQYF. The CDR3 region has the DNA TGTGCCAGCAGCCAAGATAAGGTAGTAGCGGGCTACCAAGAGACCCAGTACTTC.

This sequence joins TRBV3-1 and TRBJ2-2; D possibly uses TRBD1 or TRBD2 (5 bases each). CDR3 length equals 14 residues. V shed 2 bases and J shed 3 bases, with 7 bases lying between them. Germline CDR1 is LGHDT and CDR2 is YNNKEL (reference sequence). CDR3: CASSQTGHTGELFF. The CDR3 nucleotides read TGTGCCAGCAGCCAAACGGGGCACACCGGGGAGCTGTTTTTT.

This clonotype was seen more than once but under ten times. The V call is TRBV6-1, the J call TRBJ2-2; 9 bases are shared with TRBD2. The length of the CDR3 is 14 residues. Germline CDR1 is MNHNS and CDR2 is SASEGT. Trimming cost V 6 bases and J 7 bases; bases outside gene matches: 6. CDR3 protein: CASRKAGGGGELFF. The CDR3 coding sequence is TGTGCCAGCAGAAAAGCGGGAGGAGGCGGGGAGCTGTTTTTT.

This chain joins TRBV11-3 and TRBJ2-1, with 9 bases aligning to TRBD2. With V trimmed by 2 bases and J by 1 base, 6 bases remained unmatched. Germline V gene data show CDR1 as SGHNT and CDR2 as YENEEA. This CDR3 comprises 17 residues. The CDR3 coding sequence is TGTGCCAGCAGCTTAAGTAGCGGGGGTATATCCTACAATGAGCAGTTCTTC. This translates into CASSLSSGGISYNEQFF.

The sample holds a few counts of this clonotype. The chain combines TRBV7-6 with TRBJ2-2, with D tentatively TRBD2 (5 bases). The CDR3 sequence is 16 residues long. Germline values: CDR1 SGHVS, CDR2 FNYEAQ. With 4 bases removed from V and 1 base from J, the gap between germline ends came to 13 bases. CDR3 loop: CASSWEQALNTGELFF. The CDR3 DNA sequence: TGTGCCAGCAGCTGGGAGCAGGCTTTGAACACCGGGGAGCTGTTTTTT.

This sequence joins TRBV3-1 and TRBJ2-3, with 11 bases matching TRBD1. The germline V gene has CDR1 LGHDT and CDR2 YNNKEL (reference sequence). V shed 2 bases, J shed 2 bases, and the junction held 21 bases outside the gene matches. This CDR3 is built from 22 residues. The CDR3 here is CASSQSRRWDRGTSSNTDTQYF. In DNA form, the CDR3 reads TGTGCCAGCAGCCAATCCAGGAGGTGGGACAGGGGGACCTCGAGTAACACAGATACGCAGTATTTT.

This clonotype was counted a single time. The V and J genes are TRBV9 and TRBJ2-7, with D unresolved. V lost 3 bases, J lost 5 bases, and 12 bases lay in between. The length of the CDR3 is 13 residues. CDR1 and CDR2 (germline): SGDLS, YYNGEE. The CDR3 here is CASSGPKGDEQYF. Written as DNA, the CDR3 is TGTGCCAGCAGCGGCCCCAAGGGCGACGAGCAGTACTTC.